This TCR beta chain stems from a study of T-cell reconstitution after alpha-beta-depleted transplantation in children. Whole-study findings and limits: About two months after transplant, alpha-beta T cells reportedly came from several hundred expanded graft clones.

The CDR3 consists of 16 residues. V was cut by 0 bases and J by 2 bases, with 14 bases left in between. Germline V gene sequence: CDR1 LGHNA, CDR2 YSLEER. There are a few counts of this clonotype. The antigen is undetermined. Unique molecular identifiers featured in how the TCRbeta library was prepared. Using its own MiXCR run on the PCR reads, TCRdb lists one record per CDR3 protein. The sample lists about 600,000 distinct CDR3 sequences, 10% to 15% occurring once. The genes are TRBV4-3 and TRBJ2-7, with D tentatively TRBD1 (5 bases). The input for sequencing was PBMCs, mostly from graft donor cells, taken 360 days after TCRalphabeta/CD19-depleted stem cell transplant. The TCR was taken from a male patient under 18 who had a stem cell transplant for acute myeloid leukemia, so the T cells may come from the graft donor. The CDR3 loop is CASSQDKQGYPYEQYF. Written as DNA, the CDR3 is TGCGCCAGCAGCCAAGATAAGCAGGGTTACCCCTACGAGCAGTACTTC.